Below, 25 T cell receptor beta chains from the same sample are listed, as sequenced in a study of blood T cell repertoires in COVID-19. Some clones are missing from TCRdb's copy, which holds only in-frame ones; the method was immunoSEQ multiplex PCR. The profile shows about 300,000 clones, 70% to 90% of them singletons. The material sequenced was peripheral blood. The receptors were sampled from a man between 65 and 85 years old with acute or convalescent COVID-19.

In its sample, this clone was seen a few times. The V call is TRBV21-1, the J call TRBJ2-7; whether TRBD1, the table's D call, matches the DNA was not checked. TRBV21-1 is classified as a pseudogene. This CDR3 has 17 residues. In DNA form, the CDR3 reads TGTGCCAGGCGTCCGGTCCTGGCTGGGCCGGTCTCCTACGAGCAGTACTTC. Translated: CARRPVLAGPVSYEQYF.

V usage is TRBV11-1 and J usage is TRBJ2-3; no clear D gene. Trimming pared 1 base from V and 5 bases from J, leaving 7 bases between. CDR3 length: 13 amino acids. CDR1 is SGHAT and CDR2 is FQDESV in the germline V gene (reference sequence). The CDR3 DNA reads as TGTGCCAGCAGCTTAGTGCTAAGAGATACGCAGTATTTT. This encodes CASSLVLRDTQYF.

The gene calls are TRBV10-1 and TRBJ2-3; 8 nucleotides match TRBD2. Germline-derived CDR1 and CDR2 are WNHNN and SYGVQD (reference sequence). V gave up 2 bases and J gave up 1 base; unmatched junction bases: 8. The CDR3 extends over 17 amino acids. The CDR3 region has the DNA TGCGCCAGCAGTGAGCGGGCGGGAGGCCTGGGCACAGATACGCAGTATTTT. The encoded protein is CASSERAGGLGTDTQYF.

The chain recombines TRBV24-1 with TRBJ2-1; a possible D gene is TRBD2 (7 bases). V lost 2 bases and J 7 bases, leaving 17 bases between the germline ends. Germline loops: CDR1 KGHDR, CDR2 SFDVKD. This CDR3 spans 16 amino acids. Here the CDR3 reads CATSDSEGRGWNEQFF. CDR3 in DNA: TGTGCCACCAGTGATTCGGAGGGGAGGGGGTGGAATGAGCAGTTCTTC.

V and J are TRBV6-5 and TRBJ2-3; 7 bases are a match to TRBD1. With 10 bases clipped from V and 6 bases from J, the junction kept 10 bases outside the gene matches. Germline V gene sequence: CDR1 MNHEY, CDR2 SVGAGI. The CDR3 covers 13 residues. The DNA for the CDR3 is TGTGCCACCAAAACAGGGGACGTGGATACGCAGTATTTT. It codes for CATKTGDVDTQYF.

For the CDR3, the DNA is TGTGCCATCAGTCTCCTCTCGACTAGCGGGAGGAATGAGCAGTTCTTC. This codes for CAISLLSTSGRNEQFF. The rearrangement joins TRBV10-3 to TRBJ2-1, with TRBD2 matching over 13 bases. Germline trimming cut 5 bases from V and 7 bases from J; bases unmatched to any gene: 8. Per the germline V gene, CDR1 is ENHRY and CDR2 is SYGVKD. This CDR3 spans 16 amino acids.

J is TRBJ2-7 and V is TRBV7-2, with a weak D call TRBD1 (5 bases). V was cut by 0 bases and J by 3 bases, with 12 bases left in between. Germline loops: CDR1 SGHTA, CDR2 FQGNSA. CDR3 size: 15 residues. The CDR3 loop reads CASSLAQGKGYEQYF. CDR3 nucleotides: TGTGCCAGCAGCTTAGCCCAGGGTAAAGGCTACGAGCAGTACTTC. Supplemented by reference TRBV7-2 and TRBJ2-7, the full variable domain reads GAGVSQSPSNKVTEKGKDVELRCDPISGHTALYWYRQSLGQGLEFLIYFQGNSAPDKSGLPSDRFSAERTGGSVSTLTIQRTQQEDSAVYLCASSLAQGKGYEQYFGPGTRLTVT.

The chain uses TRBV19 and TRBJ2-1; 11 bases match TRBD1. The CDR3 is 14 residues long. CDR1 is LNHDA and CDR2 is SQIVND in the germline V gene (reference sequence). V shed 6 bases and J 7 bases; nucleotides not matched to a gene: 5. CDR3 protein: CASREDRGQNEQFF. DNA for the CDR3: TGTGCCAGTAGGGAGGACAGGGGGCAAAATGAGCAGTTCTTC.

The rearrangement links TRBV21-1 to TRBJ1-5. TRBV21-1 is a pseudogene locus. The CDR3 spans 18 residues. The CDR3 nucleotides are TGTGCCAGCAGCAAAGCGCTTTTGAGGGTTAATAGCAATCAGCCCCAGCATTTT. Its protein is CASSKALLRVNSNQPQHF.

The rearrangement joins TRBV2 to TRBJ2-1; D possibly corresponds to TRBD1 (6 bases). Trimming stripped 6 bases from V and 0 bases from J, with 24 bases between. Germline CDR1 and CDR2: SNHLY and FYNNEI. This CDR3 spans 19 amino acids. CDR3 coding DNA: TGTGCCAGCAGCCCTATCCTATTGACAGGAACGAGCTCCTACAATGAGCAGTTCTTC. This sequence encodes CASSPILLTGTSSYNEQFF.

This clone occurred a few times. This chain links TRBV19 with TRBJ1-5; D might be TRBD1 (5 bases). CDR3 size: 15 residues. The V gene's germline CDR1 is LNHDA and CDR2 SQIVND (reference sequence). The V end was cut by 8 bases, the J end by 5 bases, with 19 bases between. CDR3 residues: CASPSAGPWDQPQHF. The CDR3 bases are TGTGCCAGTCCCTCGGCGGGACCCTGGGATCAGCCCCAGCATTTT.

The rearrangement links TRBV29-1 to TRBJ2-7, with 8 positions matching TRBD1. V was pared by 6 bases and J by 7 bases, with 8 bases of the junction left unmatched. The CDR3 sequence is 12 residues long. Germline V gene sequence: CDR1 SQVTM, CDR2 ANQGSEA. CDR3 nucleotides: TGCAGCGTGGGGACAGGTCCGGGGGAGCAGTACTTC. This sequence encodes CSVGTGPGEQYF.

The rearrangement uses TRBV3-1 (or the pseudogene TRBV3-2) and TRBJ2-4, with TRBD1 identical over 8 bases. V shed 1 base, J shed 9 bases, and the junction held 5 bases outside the gene matches. The CDR3 totals 14 residues. Germline CDR1 is LGHDT and CDR2 is YNNKEL (reference sequence). In nucleotides, the CDR3 is TGTGCCAGCAGCCAAGGACAGGGGAGGACCATTCAGTACTTC. Encoded protein: CASSQGQGRTIQYF.

The rearrangement uses TRBV18 and TRBJ1-5; TRBD1 matches 8 bases. CDR3 size: 14 residues. The germline gives CDR1 KGHSH, CDR2 LQKENI. The junction had 9 bases not matched to a gene; V was cut back by 5 bases and J by 9 bases. Here the CDR3 reads CASSEGQGHRPQHF. The CDR3, as DNA: TGTGCCAGCTCAGAAGGACAGGGCCATCGGCCCCAGCATTTT.

CDR3 sequence reads: CAIRDDRAGEKLFF. CDR3 sequence (DNA): TGTGCCATCAGAGATGACAGGGCTGGTGAAAAACTGTTTTTT. The chain recombines TRBV10-3 with TRBJ1-4, with 7 bases lining up with TRBD1. Looked up from germline, CDR1 is ENHRY and CDR2 is SYGVKD. The CDR3 runs 14 residues. The V and J ends lost 6 bases and 7 bases, in that order; junction bases with no gene match: 8.

The gene calls are TRBV7-2 and TRBJ2-3, with 8 bases identical to TRBD2. Trimming took 1 base from V and 3 from J; bases not matched to a gene: 9. CDR3 size: 17 residues. Germline V gene data show CDR1 as SGHTA and CDR2 as FQGNSA. The CDR3 nucleotides read TGTGCCAGCAGCTTAGTCGGTTTGACGGGAGGGACAGATACGCAGTATTTT. Protein sequence: CASSLVGLTGGTDTQYF.

This sequence joins TRBV30 and TRBJ2-7; D is ambiguous. V lost 3 bases and J lost 3, with 9 bases in between. CDR1 is GTSNPN, CDR2 SVGIG, per germline (reference sequence). The CDR3 has 12 residues. The CDR3 DNA follows: TGTGCCTGGAGCGAGACATACTACGAGCAGTACTTC. As protein: CAWSETYYEQYF.

This clone was counted a few times. The chain uses TRBV5-1 and TRBJ1-1; D ambiguous. V dropped 1 base and J dropped 0 bases, with 10 bases sitting between them. The CDR3 is 15 amino acids. Germline V CDR1 and CDR2: SGHRS, YFSETQ. Written as DNA, the CDR3 is TGCGCCAGCAGCTTGATGGGCAGCATGAACACTGAAGCTTTCTTT. Amino acid sequence: CASSLMGSMNTEAFF.

The J gene is TRBJ2-3, the V gene TRBV10-3, with D possibly TRBD2 on 6 matching bases. Germline values: CDR1 ENHRY, CDR2 SYGVKD. CDR3 length equals 16 residues. Trimming shortened V by 2 bases and J by 4 bases, and 16 bases separated the two germline ends. DNA of the CDR3: TGTGCCATCAGTGAGCGTTCCGGGGGAGAATCAGATACGCAGTATTTT. Translating it yields CAISERSGGESDTQYF.

The V call is TRBV5-1, the J call TRBJ2-1, with a tentative D call TRBD2 (6 bases). Germline assignment: CDR1 SGHRS and CDR2 YFSETQ. The V end was cut by 4 bases, the J end by 13 bases, with 15 bases between. The CDR3 length is 12 residues. The DNA of the CDR3 is TGCGCCAGCAGCCTACATCCGGGACTCCAGTTCTTC. Residues: CASSLHPGLQFF.

This rearrangement joins TRBV15 to TRBJ1-4, with no clear D. V dropped 0 bases and J dropped 10 bases, with 15 bases sitting between them. The CDR3 is made up of 15 amino acids. Germline V gene data show CDR1 as LNHNV and CDR2 as YYDKDF (reference sequence). CDR3 DNA: TGTGCCACCAGCAGAGATGCTGACTTTGGGAGAAAACTGTTTTTT. It is translated as CATSRDADFGRKLFF.

The V call is TRBV18, the J call TRBJ2-3; 9 nucleotides line up with TRBD2. The CDR3 is 14 residues long. Unmatched junction bases numbered 2, after V lost 1 base and J lost 6 bases. CDR1 and CDR2 (germline): KGHSH, LQKENI. The CDR3 loop reads CASSPLREGDTQYF. The CDR3 region has the DNA TGTGCCAGCTCACCACTGCGGGAGGGCGATACGCAGTATTTT.

CDR3: CASSQVTGPNIQYF. For the CDR3, the DNA is TGCGCCAGCAGCCAAGTAACAGGACCAAACATTCAGTACTTC. J is TRBJ2-4 and V is TRBV4-3, with a possible D match to TRBD1 (5 bases). Germline loops: CDR1 LGHNA, CDR2 YSLEER. Trimming cost V 1 base and J 6 bases, with 10 bases left between them. The CDR3 loop spans 14 amino acids.

The CDR3 nucleotides read TGCGCCAGCAGCATCGTTAGCGGGTACACAGATACGCAGTATTTT. Its protein is CASSIVSGYTDTQYF. V gene TRBV5-1 combines with J gene TRBJ2-3; 7 bases align to TRBD2. Trimming cost V 4 bases and J 2 bases; bases outside gene matches: 7. The germline V gene has CDR1 SGHRS and CDR2 YFSETQ. The CDR3 loop spans 15 amino acids.

This clone occurred a few times. This chain uses TRBV2 with TRBJ2-5, with TRBD1 identical over 8 bases. Germline-derived CDR1 and CDR2 are SNHLY and FYNNEI. J gave up 5 bases and V 10 bases, and 6 bases lay outside the gene matches. The CDR3 sequence is 12 residues long. CDR3 sequence (DNA): TGTGCCACCGCGGACAGGGCGGAGACCCAGTACTTC. It codes for CATADRAETQYF.